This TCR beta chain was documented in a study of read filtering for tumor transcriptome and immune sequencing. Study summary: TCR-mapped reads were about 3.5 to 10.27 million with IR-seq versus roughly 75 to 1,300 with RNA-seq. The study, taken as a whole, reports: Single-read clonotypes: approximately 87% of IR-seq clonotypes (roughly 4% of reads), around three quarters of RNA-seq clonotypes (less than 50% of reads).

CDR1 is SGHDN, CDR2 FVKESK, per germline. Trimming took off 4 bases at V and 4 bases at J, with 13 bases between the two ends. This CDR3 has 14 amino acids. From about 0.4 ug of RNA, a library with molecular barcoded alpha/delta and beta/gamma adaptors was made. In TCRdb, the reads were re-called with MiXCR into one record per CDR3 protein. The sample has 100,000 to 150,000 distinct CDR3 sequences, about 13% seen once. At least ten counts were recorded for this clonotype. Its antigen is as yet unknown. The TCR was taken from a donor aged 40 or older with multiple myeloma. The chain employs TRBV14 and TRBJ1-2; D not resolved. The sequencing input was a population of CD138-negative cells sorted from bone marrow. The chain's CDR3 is CASSLNDSPYGYTF. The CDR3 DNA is TGTGCCAGCAGCCTAAACGATAGTCCCTATGGCTACACCTTC.